The source of this T cell receptor beta chain is a study of blood T cell repertoires in COVID-19. Across the whole study: The origin of the acute and convalescent COVID-19 samples was the United States, Italy and Spain. In each case, the material was cDNA or gDNA derived from T cells, B-cell-depleted T cells, or PBMCs.

In the source study's methods: Amplification of reference gene primers provided the estimated nucleated cell counts. Here immunoSEQ multiplex PCR was the method, and the copy in TCRdb shows in-frame clones only, minus some. D and trimming were read from the DNA, whereas the V and J calls and clone size are those reported in that table. The sample includes 200,000 to 250,000 clones, more than 80% of them seen just once. The CDR3 totals 16 residues. The V gene end was trimmed by 2 bases and the J gene end by 2 bases; junction bases not matched to a gene: 6. Germline assignment: CDR1 SNHLY and CDR2 FYNNEI.

V and J are TRBV2 and TRBJ1-3; 7 bases match TRBD1. This sequence was found in a human donor in a cohort sampled during active COVID-19. The sequenced sample was peripheral blood. The CDR3 spells CASSESGQAAGNTIYF. In DNA, the CDR3 is TGTGCCAGCAGTGAATCAGGACAGGCGGCTGGAAACACCATATATTTT.